This TCR beta chain was profiled in a study of glioma-infiltrating T cells. This clonotype was counted many times. The iRepertoire nested amplicon-rescue multiplex PCR amplified TCR alpha and beta CDR3s from RNA. TCRdb itself ran the multiplex PCR reads through MiXCR, one entry per CDR3 protein. The table includes about 22,000 distinct CDR3 sequences, about 26% detected once. J gave up 7 bases and V 9 bases, and 6 bases lay outside the gene matches. The germline gives CDR1 MNHEY, CDR2 SMNVEV (reference sequence). CDR3 length: 12 amino acids. The clonotype comes from a human donor with low-grade glioma or glioblastoma, undergoing nonglioma brain surgery, or in good health (not recorded which). The genes are TRBV27 and TRBJ1-2; 9 nucleotides line up with TRBD1. Input material: glioma tissue, nonneoplastic brain tissue, or PBMCs (not recorded which). The CDR3 nucleotides read TGTGCCAGTTCAGACAGGGGGGTTGGCTACACCTTC. This codes for CASSDRGVGYTF.